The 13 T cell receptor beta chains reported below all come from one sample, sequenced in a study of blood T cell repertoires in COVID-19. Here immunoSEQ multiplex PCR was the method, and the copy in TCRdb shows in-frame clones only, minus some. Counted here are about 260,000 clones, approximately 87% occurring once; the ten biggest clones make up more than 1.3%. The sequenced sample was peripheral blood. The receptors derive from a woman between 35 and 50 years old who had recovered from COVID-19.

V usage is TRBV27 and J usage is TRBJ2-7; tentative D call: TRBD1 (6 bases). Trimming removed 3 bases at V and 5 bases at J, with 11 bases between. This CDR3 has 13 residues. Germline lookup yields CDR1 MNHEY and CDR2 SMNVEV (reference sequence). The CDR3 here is CASSFGTPNEQYF. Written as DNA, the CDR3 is TGTGCCAGCAGTTTCGGGACACCAAACGAGCAGTACTTC.

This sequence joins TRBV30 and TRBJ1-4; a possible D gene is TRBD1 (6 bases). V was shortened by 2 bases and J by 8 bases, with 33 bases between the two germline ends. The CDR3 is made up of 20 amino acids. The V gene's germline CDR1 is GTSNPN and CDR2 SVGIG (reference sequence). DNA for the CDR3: TGTGCCTGGAGTCCGACGGGCCAGGGTTTGGGGACAAGCCGTGGGGAAAAACTGTTTTTT. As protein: CAWSPTGQGLGTSRGEKLFF.

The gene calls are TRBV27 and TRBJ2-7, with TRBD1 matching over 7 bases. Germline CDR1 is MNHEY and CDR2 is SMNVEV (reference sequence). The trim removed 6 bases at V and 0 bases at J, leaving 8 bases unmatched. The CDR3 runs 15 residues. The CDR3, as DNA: TGTGCCAGCAGACGAAACCGGGACAGCTCCTACGAGCAGTACTTC. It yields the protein CASRRNRDSSYEQYF.

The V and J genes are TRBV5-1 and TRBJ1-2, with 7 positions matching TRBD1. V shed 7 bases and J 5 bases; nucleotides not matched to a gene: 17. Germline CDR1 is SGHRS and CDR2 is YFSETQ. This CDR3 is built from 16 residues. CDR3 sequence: CASSQGQLPFGYGYTF. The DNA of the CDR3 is TGCGCCAGCTCACAGGGACAGCTTCCCTTTGGGTATGGCTACACCTTC.

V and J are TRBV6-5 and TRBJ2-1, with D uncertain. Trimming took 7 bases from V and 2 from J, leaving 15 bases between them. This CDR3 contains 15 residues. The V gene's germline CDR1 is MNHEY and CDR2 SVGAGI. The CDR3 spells CASTDPRPAYNEQFF. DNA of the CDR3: TGTGCCAGCACCGACCCGAGGCCAGCCTACAATGAGCAGTTCTTC.

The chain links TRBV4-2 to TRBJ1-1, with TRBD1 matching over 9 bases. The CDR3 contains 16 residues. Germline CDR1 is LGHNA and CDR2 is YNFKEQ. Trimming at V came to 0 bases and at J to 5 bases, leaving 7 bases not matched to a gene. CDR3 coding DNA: TGTGCCAGCAGCCAAGACTTCCGGACAGGGGTGACTGAAGCTTTCTTT. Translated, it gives CASSQDFRTGVTEAFF.

This CDR3 is CASSLAGQGVSQPQHF. The CDR3, as DNA: TGTGCCAGCAGCTTAGCGGGACAGGGGGTTAGTCAGCCCCAGCATTTT. The chain employs TRBV7-9 and TRBJ1-5; 11 bases agree with TRBD1. Germline values: CDR1 SEHNR, CDR2 FQNEAQ (reference sequence). The CDR3 is 16 residues long. V shed 0 bases and J 6 bases; nucleotides not matched to a gene: 4. The entire variable domain, with the rest obtained from reference TRBV7-9 and TRBJ1-5, is as follows: DTGVSQNPRHKITKRGQNVTFRCDPISEHNRLYWYRQTLGQGPEFLTYFQNEAQLEKSRLLSDRFSAERPKGSFSTLEIQRTEQGDSAMYLCASSLAGQGVSQPQHFGDGTRLSIL.

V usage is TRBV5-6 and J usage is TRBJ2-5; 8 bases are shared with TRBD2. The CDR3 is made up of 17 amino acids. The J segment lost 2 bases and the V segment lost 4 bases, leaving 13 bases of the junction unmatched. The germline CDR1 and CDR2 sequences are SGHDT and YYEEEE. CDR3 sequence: CASSLPGGAPMQETQYF. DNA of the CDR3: TGTGCCAGCAGCCTCCCGGGGGGGGCCCCCATGCAAGAGACCCAGTACTTC.

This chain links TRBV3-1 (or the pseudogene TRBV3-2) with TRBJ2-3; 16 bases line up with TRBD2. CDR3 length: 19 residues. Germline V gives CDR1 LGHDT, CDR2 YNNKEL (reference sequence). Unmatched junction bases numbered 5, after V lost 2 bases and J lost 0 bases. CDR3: CASSQMGLAGGASTDTQYF. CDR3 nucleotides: TGTGCCAGCAGCCAAATGGGACTAGCGGGGGGGGCTAGCACAGATACGCAGTATTTT.

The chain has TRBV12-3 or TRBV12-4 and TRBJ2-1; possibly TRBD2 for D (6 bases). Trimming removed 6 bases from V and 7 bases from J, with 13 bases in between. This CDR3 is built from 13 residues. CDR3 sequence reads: CASSTGSPNEQFF. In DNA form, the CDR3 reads TGTGCCAGCAGCACCGGGAGCCCGAATGAGCAGTTCTTC.

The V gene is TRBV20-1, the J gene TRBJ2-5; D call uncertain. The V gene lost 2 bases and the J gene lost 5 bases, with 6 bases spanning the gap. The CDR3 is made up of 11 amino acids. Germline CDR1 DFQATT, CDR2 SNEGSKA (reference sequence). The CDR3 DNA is TGCAGTGCTAGAAGCTCCGAGACCCAGTACTTC. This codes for CSARSSETQYF.

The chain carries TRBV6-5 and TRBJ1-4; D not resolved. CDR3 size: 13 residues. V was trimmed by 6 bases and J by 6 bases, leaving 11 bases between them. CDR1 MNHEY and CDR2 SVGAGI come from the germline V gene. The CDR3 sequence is CASSRQVDEKLFF. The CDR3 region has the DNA TGTGCCAGCAGCCGTCAGGTGGATGAAAAACTGTTTTTT.

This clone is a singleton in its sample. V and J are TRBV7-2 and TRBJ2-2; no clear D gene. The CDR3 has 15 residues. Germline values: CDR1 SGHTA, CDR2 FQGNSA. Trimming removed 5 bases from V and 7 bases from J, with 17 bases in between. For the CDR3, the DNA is TGTGCCAGCAGCCAGGAAGCTCCTCCATACGGGGAGCTGTTTTTT. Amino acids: CASSQEAPPYGELFF.